This TCR beta chain was found in a study of graft-versus-host responses after intestinal transplantation. About the study: Every recipient underwent anti-thymocyte globulin induction, then tacrolimus and steroids for around three years.

Findings and caveats of the study: Peak levels of circulating GvH clones tracked with early post-transplant HvG declines. Graft-donor T cell macrochimerism in patients accompanied high graft-versus-host to host-versus-graft clonal ratios in allografts.

Sequencing was performed with immunoSEQ multiplex PCR; in TCRdb, only in-frame clones are kept and a portion is missing. The data show around 97,000 clones, about 93% seen once. A word on this clone: The antigen remains unidentified.

This CDR3 region has 16 residues. Germline CDR1 MNHEY, CDR2 SMNVEV (reference sequence). Trimming pared 2 bases from V and 5 bases from J, leaving 16 bases between. The receptor was derived from a human donor who received an intestinal transplant. The starting material was unstimulated CD8+ T cells sorted from spleen or lymph node cells, obtained before intestinal transplant. The chain uses TRBV27 and TRBJ1-5, with D perhaps TRBD1 (6 bases). The CDR3 nucleotides are TGTGCCAGCAGTTTAACCGGGGGCTATGCGGATCAGCCCCAGCATTTT. Its translation is CASSLTGGYADQPQHF.